The entry that follows covers one T cell receptor beta chain sequence. This clone's antigen is unknown. Per-nucleotide qualities are absent, and no much larger clonotype sits a single base away. The collaborating institutions used their own protocols to collect whole blood in K2EDTA tubes. Collaborator samples were shipped for TCRbeta analysis as frozen whole blood, isolated PBMCs, or DNA extracted from either sample type. The entry originates in a study of blood T cell repertoires in COVID-19 (TCRdb year 2020). About the full investigation: The collaborator samples originated in the United States, Italy and Spain and spanned the acute and convalescent phases of COVID-19. The samples were drawn from the first 160 participants of the ongoing ImmuneRACE study and from 950 to 1,500 subjects provided by 6 global collaborators. Sample metadata almost always included a de-identified subject ID, COVID-19 status, age in years and sex. The material from the prospective study consisted of cDNA or gDNA derived from T cells, B-cell-depleted T cells, or PBMCs. Subjects who had been exposed to COVID-19, were actively infected with it, or had recovered from it provided the deeply sampled blood TCRbeta repertoires that made up the dataset. The repertoires were released in a freely available public database meant as a resource for research on the immune response to SARS-CoV-2. Where available, HLA class I and class II types were taken from metadata supplied by the sample provider and were not determined by assay-based typing. Findings and caveats that apply to the study as a whole: The amount of clinical and demographic metadata varied by source and participant and was provided uncurated.

From the cysteine up to the phenylalanine, the CDR3 has a length of 16 residues. The DNA shown is the 48-base CDR3, in frame from base 1. V loses 2 bases, J loses 0 bases, and the germline ends lie 8 bases apart. Taken from the germline V gene, the CDR1 and CDR2 loops are ENHRY and SYGVKD. TCRbeta CDR3 regions were amplified from genomic DNA using the immunoSEQ Assay, a bias-controlled multiplex PCR. Per the source publication's procedure: The number of nucleated cells in each sample was estimated by amplification of reference gene primers within the assay. To quantify the absolute abundance of each unique TCRbeta CDR3 rearrangement, sequence reads were collapsed and filtered. For each sample, productive Simpson clonality was calculated as the square root of Simpson's diversity index over productive rearrangements. TCRdb stores this immuneACCESS table with in-frame sequences only. Part of the clones is absent; in the studies checked, under half of the shortfall reflects unresolved V genes, and no reason is known for the rest. That table furnishes V, J and clone size, whereas the DNA furnished D and trimming. Recorded for this sample are roughly 150,000 clones; roughly 85% of them occurred a single time. Jointly, the top ten make up just under 3% of the sample.

The specimen sequenced was peripheral blood. This clonotype was obtained from a man aged 45-65 years with acute or convalescent COVID-19. The receptor chain draws on TRBV10-3 and TRBJ2-6; TRBD1 is a possible D gene, resting on 5 matching bases. The nucleotides are TGTGCCATCAGTGAGGGGGCTGACTCTGGGGCCAACGTCCTGACTTTC. Its translation is CAISEGADSGANVLTF.